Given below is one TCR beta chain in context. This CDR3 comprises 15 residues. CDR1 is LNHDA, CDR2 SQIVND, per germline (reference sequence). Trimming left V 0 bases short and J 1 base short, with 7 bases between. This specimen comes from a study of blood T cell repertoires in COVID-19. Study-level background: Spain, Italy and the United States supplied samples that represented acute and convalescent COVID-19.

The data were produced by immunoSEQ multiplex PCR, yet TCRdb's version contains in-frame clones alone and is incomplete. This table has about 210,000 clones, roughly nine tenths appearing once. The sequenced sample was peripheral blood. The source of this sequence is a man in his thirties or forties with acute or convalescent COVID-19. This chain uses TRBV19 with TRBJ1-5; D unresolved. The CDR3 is CASSIDRRSNQPQHF. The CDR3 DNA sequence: TGTGCCAGTAGTATAGATCGGAGGAGCAATCAGCCCCAGCATTTT. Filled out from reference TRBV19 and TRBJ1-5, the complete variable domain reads DGGITQSPKYLFRKEGQNVTLSCEQNLNHDAMYWYRQDPGQGLRLIYYSQIVNDFQKGDIAEGYSVSREKKESFPLTVTSAQKNPTAFYLCASSIDRRSNQPQHFGDGTRLSIL.